This T cell receptor beta chain was identified in a study of identical twins. Study outcomes and limitations: The study found excess low generation probability among twin-shared out-of-frame alpha sequences.

MiXCR, run by TCRdb on the 5' RACE reads, gives a single entry per CDR3 protein. The table includes more than 1.5 million distinct CDR3 sequences, roughly 35% detected once. The CDR3 extends over 15 amino acids. Only healthy Caucasians were enrolled as donors. This clonotype was found once. Its antigen is not identified. Sequenced sample: cord blood. The receptor was isolated from a newborn girl in good health. The chain uses TRBV21-1 and TRBJ2-1. TRBV21-1 constitutes a pseudogene. The CDR3 region is CASSKARQPDNEQFF. The DNA for the CDR3 is TGTGCCAGCAGCAAAGCGCGACAGCCCGACAATGAGCAGTTCTTC.